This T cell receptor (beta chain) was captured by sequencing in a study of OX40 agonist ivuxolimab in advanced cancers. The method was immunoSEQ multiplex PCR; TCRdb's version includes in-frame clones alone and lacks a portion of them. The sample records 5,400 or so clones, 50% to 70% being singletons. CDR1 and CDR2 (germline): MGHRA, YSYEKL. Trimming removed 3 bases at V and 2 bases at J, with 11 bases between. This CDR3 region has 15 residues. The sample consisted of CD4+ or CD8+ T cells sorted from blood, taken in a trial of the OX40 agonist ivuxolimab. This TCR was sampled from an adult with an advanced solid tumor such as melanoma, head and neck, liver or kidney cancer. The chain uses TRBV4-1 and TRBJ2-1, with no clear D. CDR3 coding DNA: TGCGCCAGCAGCCACCCGGGTGACCCCTACAATGAGCAGTTCTTC. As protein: CASSHPGDPYNEQFF.